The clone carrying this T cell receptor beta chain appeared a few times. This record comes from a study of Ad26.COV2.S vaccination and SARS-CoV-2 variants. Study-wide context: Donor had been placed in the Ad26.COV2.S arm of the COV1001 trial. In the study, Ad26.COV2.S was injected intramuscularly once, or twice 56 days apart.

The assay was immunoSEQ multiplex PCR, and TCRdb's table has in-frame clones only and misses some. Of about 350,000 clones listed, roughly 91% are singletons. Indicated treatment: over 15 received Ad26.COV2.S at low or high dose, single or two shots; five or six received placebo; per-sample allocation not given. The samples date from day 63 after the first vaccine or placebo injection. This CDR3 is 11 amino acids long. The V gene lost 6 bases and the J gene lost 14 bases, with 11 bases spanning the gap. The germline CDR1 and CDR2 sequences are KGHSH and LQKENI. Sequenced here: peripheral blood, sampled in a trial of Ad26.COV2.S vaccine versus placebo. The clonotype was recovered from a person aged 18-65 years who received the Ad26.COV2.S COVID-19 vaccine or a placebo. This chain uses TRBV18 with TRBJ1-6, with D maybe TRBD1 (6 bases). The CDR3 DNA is TGTGCCAGCTCCCCAGGGGATTCCCTCCACTTT. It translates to CASSPGDSLHF.